This T cell receptor (beta chain) is from a study of blood T cell repertoires in COVID-19. TCRdb's table, derived via immunoSEQ multiplex PCR, lists solely in-frame clones and lacks some. The table lists about 180,000 clones, 85% to 90% of them singletons. The CDR3 consists of 14 residues. V was shortened by 4 bases and J by 4 bases, with 11 bases between the two germline ends. Germline V lookup: CDR1 LGHNA, CDR2 YSLEER. The chain joins TRBV4-3 to TRBJ1-5; a weak D match, TRBD1 (5 bases). This clonotype was obtained from a woman in her thirties or forties with acute COVID-19. Material: PBMCs or T cells enriched from blood (not recorded which). The DNA for the CDR3 is TGCGCCAGCAGCCCCAGGGTGAGGAATCAGCCCCAGCATTTT. It encodes CASSPRVRNQPQHF.